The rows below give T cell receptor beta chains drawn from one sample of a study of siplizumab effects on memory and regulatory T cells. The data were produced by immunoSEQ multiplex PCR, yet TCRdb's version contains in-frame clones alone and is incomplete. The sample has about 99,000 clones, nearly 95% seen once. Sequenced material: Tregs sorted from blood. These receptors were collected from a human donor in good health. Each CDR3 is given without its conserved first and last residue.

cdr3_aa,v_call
ASRNSGLRTDTQY,TRBV6-6
ASSRGQGGDTQY,TRBV5-4
ASSWGTSGGQETQY,TRBV5-4
ASQQGMNTEAF,TRBV6-5
ASSARFRTPYEQY,TRBV28
ASSSLQGALADTQY,TRBV18
ASSQGSGVRTATNEKLF,TRBV7-9
SVGGTGRTYEQY,TRBV29-1
ASSLGLSTDTQY,TRBV7-2
ASSFSVRSSYNEQF,TRBV5-4
ASSYRGVHYGYT,TRBV6-5
ASMGISTDTQY,TRBV9
ASSKTSGGSTSNNEQF,TRBV5-4
ASSRRASANSYEQY,TRBV5-1
ASRKREAAYNEQF,TRBV27
ASSQQGSYGYT,TRBV7-9
ASRGSGDTEAF,TRBV6-5
ASSVSVRGGEKLF,TRBV9